This T cell receptor (beta chain) was retrieved from a study of response to subunit inactivated influenza vaccine. TCRdb recomputed calls from the RT-PCR reads with MiXCR, one row per CDR3 protein. The data hold a few hundred thousand distinct CDR3 sequences, with 20% to 25% observed a single time. The germline gives CDR1 DFQATT, CDR2 SNEGSKA (reference sequence). The length of the CDR3 is 14 residues. The receptor comes from a man aged 50-75 years who received an inactivated influenza vaccine. Sequencing used PBMCs from blood, obtained 21 months after vaccination. The chain carries TRBV20-1 and TRBJ2-1; D is uncertain. The CDR3 nucleotides are TGCAGCGCAGCCCGCCCCAGGCCCTACAATGAGCAGTTCTTC. The encoded protein is CSAARPRPYNEQFF.